This T cell receptor (beta chain) stems from a study of CD8+CD57+ T cells in acquired aplastic anemia. Germline CDR1 reads LNHDA; CDR2 reads SQIVND (reference sequence). V was cut by 8 bases and J by 8 bases, with 12 bases left in between. The CDR3 consists of 11 residues. Template material for TCR beta VDJ and CDR3 profiling consisted of genomic DNA. TCRdb analysed the reads with MiXCR anew, one entry per CDR3 protein. The data show hundreds of thousands of distinct CDR3 sequences, roughly 59% seen once. Notes on this clonotype: Antigen specificity is unknown.

By flow cytometry, patients selected for sequencing had shown an expansion of CD8+CD57+ cells. Patients were therapy-naive when their blood was sampled. Notes on the study in general: Fewer than 30 shared CD8+ CDR3s appeared highly expressed within patients' immunodominant clones.

The sample consisted of sorted CD4+, CD8+, or CD8+CD57+ T cells (not recorded which) from PBMCs. The chain uses TRBV19 and TRBJ1-2; tentative D call: TRBD1 (6 bases). This receptor was obtained from a human donor with aplastic anemia. The CDR3 DNA follows: TGTGCCAGTTGGGGACAACCGGGCTACACCTTC. It is translated as CASWGQPGYTF.